This TCR beta chain was found in a study of cytotoxic CD8 clonotypes in ibrutinib-treated CLL. Study as a whole: In all, around 10 patients were relapsed/refractory, fewer than 16 were treatment-naive and 17 to 18 were IGHV unmutated.

The CDR3 contains 15 residues. Germline values: CDR1 MDHEN, CDR2 SYDVKM. With V trimmed by 8 bases and J by 8 bases, 15 bases remained unmatched. The method was immunoSEQ multiplex PCR; TCRdb's version includes in-frame clones alone and lacks a portion of them. The top ten hold roughly 12% of the sample, which has some 200,000 clones, 55% to 85% seen once. The source is a human donor with chronic lymphocytic leukemia. The source material was PBMCs, sampled after 24 months of ibrutinib treatment. The chain employs TRBV28 and TRBJ2-1, with 7 bases that match TRBD1. CDR3 nucleotides: TGTGCCAGCCGCTTCCTTGGACAGGTATACGATGAGCAGTTCTTC. This translates into CASRFLGQVYDEQFF.